The clone carrying this T cell receptor (beta chain) was seen repeatedly, ten times or more. The sample is drawn from a study of regulatory T cells in long-lasting Graves disease. With iRepertoire HTBI primers and Arm-PCR of CDR3 regions, TCR beta libraries were built. TCRdb reprocessed the multiplex PCR reads via MiXCR and lists one record per CDR3 protein. The data show 600,000 to 650,000 distinct CDR3 sequences, with less than 20% seen just once and 15% to 20% held by the top ten. Time point in this sample: newly diagnosed GD, antithyroid drugs for less than 3 months. After RNA was extracted from PBMCs, the TCR library was made from it. This CDR3 contains 14 residues. The germline gives CDR1 MDHEN, CDR2 SYDVKM. Losses at the gene ends were 5 bases for V and 8 bases for J; bases not matched to a gene: 8. This same sample was also part of a study on T cells in Graves' hyperthyroidism and ophthalmopathy.

The clonotype was recovered from a woman aged 25-40 years with Graves disease. Sample: peripheral blood mononuclear cells (PBMCs), taken at new diagnosis, from a patient treated with antithyroid drugs. This rearrangement joins TRBV28 to TRBJ2-1; 8 nucleotides match TRBD2. The CDR3 here is CASSQPGLVDEQFF. The CDR3 DNA reads as TGTGCCAGCAGTCAACCGGGACTAGTGGATGAGCAGTTCTTC.